This T cell receptor beta chain stems from a study of regulatory T cells in long-lasting Graves disease (dated by TCRdb to about 2021). About the study as a whole: In the newly diagnosed Graves' disease group, patients had been taking antithyroid drugs for less than 3 months. Patients with persistent Graves' disease were compared with patients with newly diagnosed Graves' disease using TCR sequencing and RNA sequencing of peripheral blood. The study was registered as a clinical trial and conducted in China. A total of around 35 samples were covered by TCR sequencing, comprising approximately 13 persistent and around 20 newly diagnosed Graves' disease patients. Results the study describes overall, beyond this receptor: TRBV28, TRBJ1-2 and TRBJ2-5 were preferentially used in persistent disease, while TRBV20-1 and TRBJ2-1 were favored in newly diagnosed disease. Only peripheral blood was studied, because thyroid tissue, the primary lesion, was inaccessible. Compared with newly diagnosed patients, patients with persistent Graves' disease had lower TCR Shannon entropy and fewer highly expanded clones, which suggests clonal expansion. Persistent patients shared more public clonotypes among themselves (fewer than 3,000) than newly diagnosed patients did (approximately 970). As a limitation, the authors acknowledged that the small sample size may reduce accuracy. Sequencing and analysis were restricted to the TCR beta chain.

Interpreted using the paper, the time point label stands for: newly diagnosed GD, antithyroid drugs for less than 3 months. RNA was extracted from PBMCs in TRIzol for both TCR sequencing and RNA sequencing. Graves' disease was diagnosed according to American Thyroid Association guidelines. Patients for the study were recruited at an endocrinology department in Xi'an, China. Each patient gave around 9.2 milliliters of peripheral blood, collected in an EDTA anticoagulant tube. PBMCs were isolated by Ficoll Paque Plus density gradient separation without further T cell sorting. RNA quality was checked with an Agilent 2100 Bioanalyzer and agarose gel, and concentration with a NanoDrop 2000. At the junction V is shortened by 5 bases and J by 3 bases; bases outside the gene matches: 4. Counted from cysteine to phenylalanine, this CDR3 has 14 amino acids. Only the CDR3 portion is preserved as DNA: 42 bases, with reading frame beginning at the first base. As encoded in the germline V gene, CDR1 is SGHAT while CDR2 is FQNNGV.

This clonotype was counted at least ten times. Its antigen has not been determined. The input lacks base qualities; no much larger clone sits a single base away. Library method: multiplex PCR. These reads were obtained on an Illumina HiSeq 4000. iRepertoire HTBI primers and Arm-PCR amplification of CDR3 regions were used to construct TCR beta libraries. Gel purification was performed on PCR products prior to sequencing. Regarding the original processing steps: Gene usage analysis of CDR3 amino acid clonotypes used the 50 to 70 TRBV and about 13 TRBJ segments found across samples. Filtered high-quality paired reads were merged into contigs using COPE and FqMerger. BLAST was used to align contigs to IMGT TRBV, TRBD and TRBJ reference genes, and CDR3 was defined according to IMGT. Any clonotype with a frequency above 0.1% was classified as a highly expanded clone. Shannon entropy was used to measure repertoire diversity, and the Gini coefficient was used to measure V-J evenness. A clonotype was considered public if more than one individual shared it. The public reads were reprocessed in TCRdb via fastp at Q25 and MiXCR, keeping in-frame beta chains. Identical CDR3 protein sequences are pooled into one entry, listed with their most common genes and DNA. TCRdb, rather than the study authors, made the V and J calls. The sample has about 470,000 distinct CDR3 sequences on record, around 16% of them singletons. More than 9% of the sample goes to the ten largest clones.

This same sample was also part of a study on T cells in Graves' hyperthyroidism and ophthalmopathy. As the second paper documents: Graves' hyperthyroidism was defined as stable when no progression to ophthalmopathy occurred over 18 months of follow-up. The hyperthyroidism patients were between 18 and 65 years old and newly diagnosed, with a disease duration of less than 2 months. The study excluded patients with uncontrolled infections, other autoimmune diseases, pregnancy or lactation. Diagnoses were established on the basis of clinical symptoms, serum thyroxine and TRAb, thyroid ultrasound, and orbital computed tomography. The TCR CDR3 was subjected to a first round of RT-PCR using the HTBI primer set and the Qiagen OneStep RT-PCR kit. Blood samples also contained most of the expanded thyroid clonotypes (frequency above 0.001), which suggests that blood repertoires may reflect thyroid immune responses. A 13 V-J signature model separated ophthalmopathy from stable hyperthyroidism, with nearly 90% sensitivity and 81.08% specificity in cross-validation and 80%/75% in testing. In validation, the model predicted progression to ophthalmopathy a median of about 6 months before onset, with over 60% sensitivity and about 72% specificity. To identify distinguishing TCR V-J signatures, a discovery cohort of 95 to 100 patients was used, comprising 43 with Graves' ophthalmopathy and around 60 with stable Graves' hyperthyroidism. Whether ophthalmopathy could be predicted prospectively was tested in an independent validation cohort made up of approximately 19 hyperthyroidism patients plus 17 patients who later progressed to ophthalmopathy. The roughly 91 discovery patients were randomly divided into training and test sets at a 7:3 ratio. In about 6 Graves' hyperthyroidism patients, the study also compared T-cell repertoires from thyroid tissue with T-cell repertoires from blood. Following sampling, methimazole starting at 30 mg daily was given to hyperthyroidism patients, and high-dose intravenous methylprednisolone was given to ophthalmopathy patients. A second multiplex PCR round built the libraries, followed by size selection and purification. Sequencing of the libraries was done on an Illumina HiSeq2000 using paired-end 100 bp reads. SOAPnuke was used to process the raw data, with reads discarded if the reads contained adapters or uncalled bases, had a mean Phred below 15, or lacked an exact constant-primer or identifier match. COPE v1.2.5 was used to merge high-quality paired reads, and clonotypes were defined as unique nucleotide sequences. MiTCR v1.1 was used to align clonotypes to the IMGT TRBV, TRBD and TRBJ reference segments. The analysis was restricted to V-J combinations with a frequency above 0.0001, which together covered about 99% of the repertoires. A TCS score was defined as the ratio of F50 (clonal expansion) to E x V (chaos), with BLOSUM62-based TCRdist applied between CDR3 peptides within each V-J. Welch's t-statistics and random forest reduced fewer than 550 V-J features to 10 to 15, which were used in a naive Bayes classifier (R e1071). No statistical method was used to fix the sample size in advance, and group allocation was not hidden from the investigators. The paper describes TCR Vbeta CDR3 sequencing of around 130 peripheral blood samples, made up of fewer than 50 ophthalmopathy patients, over 70 hyperthyroidism patients and 17 progressor patients.

The receptor was isolated from a middle-aged man with Graves disease. Donor details come from another sample of the same person, matched by shared clones. The source material was peripheral blood mononuclear cells (PBMCs), sampled at new diagnosis, from a patient treated with antithyroid drugs. The V and J segments used are TRBV11-2 and TRBJ1-3; 7 bases in the middle match TRBD1. Here is the DNA: TGTGCCAGCAGCCCAACAGGGGTTGGAAACACCATATATTTT. Translated, this is CASSPTGVGNTIYF.